This record concerns one T cell receptor beta chain sequence. Its specificity is unknown. Germline loops: CDR1 SNHLY, CDR2 FYNNEI. The CDR3 extends over 13 amino acids. The V and J ends lost 4 bases and 7 bases, in that order; junction bases with no gene match: 0. This specimen belongs to a study of cytomegalovirus exposure and HLA in healthy donors. Study background: In terms of ancestry, the Caucasian-associated cluster contained roughly 81% of the roughly 400 genotyped donors.

In the PCR, 60 Vbeta and 13 Jbeta primers were used. Sequenced by immunoSEQ multiplex PCR; TCRdb stores in-frame clones only, minus some. Of roughly 100,000 clones in the sample, 70% to 75% were seen once. General study points: In a later analysis, a genetic analysis reported fewer productive-TCR N-insertions in an Asian-associated ancestry cluster than the cohort average. In a later analysis, compared with equally common non-associated chains, HLA-associated beta chains were more expanded. Per a later analysis, 15,000 to 20,000 TCR beta sequences showed association with HLA alleles at 0.05 false discovery rate.

The TCR comes from a female donor in good health and CMV-seronegative. Sequenced sample: PBMCs. The chain carries TRBV2 and TRBJ1-6; 8 bases align to TRBD1. In nucleotides, the CDR3 is TGTGCCAGCAGTGGGGACAGGAATTCACCCCTCCACTTT. Translated, it gives CASSGDRNSPLHF.